Below are 27 T cell receptor beta chains sequenced from a single sample in a study of T cell changes during pregnancy in multiple sclerosis. Method: immunoSEQ multiplex PCR; TCRdb's copy keeps in-frame clones and lacks some. The repertoire has 80,000 to 100,000 clones, 90% of them found once; the top ten carry approximately 0.76%. Sample: peripheral blood, taken in the second trimester of pregnancy. The receptors stem from a female donor in good health, enrolled as a control in a pregnancy study.

The CDR3 sequence is CASSLSGTGYYGYTF. CDR3 nucleotide sequence: TGTGCCAGCAGCCTTTCCGGGACAGGGTACTATGGCTACACCTTC. V and J are TRBV14 and TRBJ1-2, with 9 bases lining up with TRBD1. V gave up 4 bases and J gave up 3 bases; unmatched junction bases: 6. This CDR3 comprises 15 residues. The germline gives CDR1 SGHDN, CDR2 FVKESK.

The J gene is TRBJ1-1, the V gene TRBV12-5; TRBD1 aligns across 7 bases. V trimming: 3 bases; J trimming: 3 bases; junction bases outside the gene matches: 13. The V gene's germline CDR1 is LGHNT and CDR2 FRNRAP. The CDR3 is 17 residues long. The CDR3 bases are TGTGCTAGTGGTTTTGCTATCCTAGGGGGCAAGGACACTGAAGCTTTCTTT. This codes for CASGFAILGGKDTEAFF.

CDR3: CASSKYGRGSGANVLTF. The DNA of the CDR3 is TGTGCCAGCAGCAAATACGGACGGGGGTCAGGGGCCAACGTCCTGACTTTC. V is TRBV21-1 and J is TRBJ2-6; whether TRBD2, the table's D call, matches the DNA was not checked. TRBV21-1 is given as a pseudogene. This CDR3 spans 17 amino acids.

The CDR3 bases are TGTGCCAGCTCACCCGACAGGGGCGGAAACACCATATATTTT. The encoded protein is CASSPDRGGNTIYF. J is TRBJ1-3 and V is TRBV18, with 8 bases aligning to TRBD1. V dropped 3 bases and J dropped 4; count of bases not matched to a gene: 2. Germline values: CDR1 KGHSH, CDR2 LQKENI. The CDR3 is made up of 14 amino acids.

The chain links TRBV7-2 to TRBJ2-1; perhaps TRBD1 as D (5 bases). CDR1 SGHTA and CDR2 FQGNSA come from the germline V gene. V lost 3 bases to trimming and J lost 10 bases, with 16 bases between them. CDR3 length: 14 amino acids. The CDR3 here is CASSFNSRVREQFF. The CDR3 DNA follows: TGTGCCAGCAGCTTTAATTCCAGGGTTCGGGAGCAGTTCTTC.

This clone was recorded a few times. The genes are TRBV15 and TRBJ1-2; D not resolved. The germline V gene has CDR1 LNHNV and CDR2 YYDKDF (reference sequence). Trimming removed 0 bases at V and 8 bases at J, with 10 bases between. CDR3 length equals 13 residues. CDR3 coding DNA: TGTGCCACCAGCAGAGATACGTTGGAGGGCTACACCTTC. Its translation: CATSRDTLEGYTF.

V gene TRBV27 combines with J gene TRBJ1-1; D is perhaps TRBD1 (5 bases). The germline V gene encodes CDR1 MNHEY and CDR2 SMNVEV (reference sequence). The CDR3 sequence is 14 residues long. Deletions cut 7 bases from V and 10 bases from J, with 22 bases between. CDR3 sequence reads: CASNSRRGLKGAFF. CDR3 DNA: TGTGCCAGCAACTCCCGGCGGGGCCTTAAGGGAGCTTTCTTT.

This rearrangement joins TRBV11-3 to TRBJ2-3; 8 nucleotides align to TRBD2. The CDR3 runs to 15 residues. Germline V gene lookup returns CDR1 SGHNT and CDR2 YENEEA. The trim removed 2 bases at V and 3 bases at J, leaving 4 bases unmatched. In DNA, the CDR3 is TGTGCCAGCAGCTTAACCAGCGGGGGAACAGATACGCAGTATTTT. It encodes CASSLTSGGTDTQYF.

The J gene is TRBJ1-4, the V gene TRBV28; 9 nucleotides agree with TRBD1. Germline CDR1 MDHEN, CDR2 SYDVKM. The CDR3 is 16 amino acids. Trimming took 6 bases from V and 0 from J; bases not matched to a gene: 5. CDR3 sequence reads: CASRKDRGATNEKLFF. The DNA for the CDR3 is TGTGCCAGCAGAAAAGACAGGGGGGCAACTAATGAAAAACTGTTTTTT. Complete variable domain (other parts from reference TRBV28 and TRBJ1-4): DVKVTQSSRYLVKRTGEKVFLECVQDMDHENMFWYRQDPGLGLRLIYFSYDVKMKEKGDIPEGYSVSREKKERFSLILESASTNQTSMYLCASRKDRGATNEKLFFGSGTQLSVL.

The V and J genes are TRBV2 and TRBJ1-6; perhaps TRBD1 as D (6 bases). The CDR3 runs to 15 residues. Trimming took off 2 bases at V and 7 bases at J, with 12 bases between the two ends. CDR1 SNHLY and CDR2 FYNNEI come from the germline V gene. DNA of the CDR3: TGTGCCAGCAGTGAATCCCGGACAGCCAATTCACCCCTCCACTTT. This translates into CASSESRTANSPLHF.

Notes on this clone: The junction departs from germline at one end; a sequencing error may be responsible. The rearrangement links TRBV19 to TRBJ2-2, with D perhaps matching TRBD1 (6 bases). Germline CDR1 LNHDA, CDR2 SQIVND (reference sequence). There are 14 residues in the CDR3. The CDR3 coding sequence is TGTGCCAGTATAGGGGGACCGAACGCCGGGGAGCTGTTTTTT. Encoded protein: CASIGGPNAGELFF.

The chain recombines TRBV4-1 with TRBJ2-1, with TRBD2 matching 16 bases. Germline V gives CDR1 MGHRA, CDR2 YSYEKL. Unmatched junction bases numbered 8, after V lost 0 bases and J lost 6 bases. This CDR3 spans 19 amino acids. Here the CDR3 reads CASSQERGLAGGPLNEQFF. CDR3 in DNA: TGCGCCAGCAGCCAAGAAAGGGGACTAGCGGGAGGGCCCCTCAATGAGCAGTTCTTC.

The chain carries TRBV6-5 and TRBJ1-1; 11 nucleotides agree with TRBD1. The junction had 5 bases not matched to a gene; V was cut back by 6 bases and J by 2 bases. This CDR3 spans 15 amino acids. The germline V gene encodes CDR1 MNHEY and CDR2 SVGAGI. The DNA for the CDR3 is TGTGCCAGCAGCCGGACAGGGGGCGGAAACACTGAAGCTTTCTTT. Its translation: CASSRTGGGNTEAFF.

The V gene is TRBV27, the J gene TRBJ2-2; 8 nucleotides align to TRBD1. CDR1 and CDR2 from the germline V gene are MNHEY and SMNVEV (reference sequence). The junction had 11 bases not matched to a gene; V was cut back by 6 bases and J by 8 bases. The length of the CDR3 is 15 residues. CDR3 nucleotides: TGTGCCAGCAGGGAAACAGGGGGGCTTTCAGGGGAGCTGTTTTTT. Encoded protein: CASRETGGLSGELFF.

CDR3 region: CASTVDRGYGYTF. CDR3 bases: TGTGCCAGCACTGTGGACAGGGGCTATGGCTACACCTTC. The chain is built from TRBV28 and TRBJ1-2; 9 nucleotides match TRBD1. Germline CDR1 MDHEN, CDR2 SYDVKM. This CDR3 has 13 amino acids. The V and J ends lost 7 bases and 4 bases, in that order; junction bases with no gene match: 4.

This sequence joins TRBV18 and TRBJ2-5; maybe TRBD2 (6 bases). This CDR3 has 13 residues. Trimming took off 7 bases at V and 1 base at J, with 10 bases between the two ends. Looked up from germline, CDR1 is KGHSH and CDR2 is LQKENI. The CDR3 DNA reads TGTGCCAGCTTAGGGACTCCCCAAGAGACCCAGTACTTC. Translating gives CASLGTPQETQYF.

CDR3 DNA sequence: TGTGCCAGCAGTTACTCGGTGACAGGGAACACTGAAGCTTTCTTT. Its translation is CASSYSVTGNTEAFF. The gene calls are TRBV6-5 and TRBJ1-1; the D gene is possibly TRBD1 (6 bases). Deletions cut 0 bases from V and 1 base from J, with 9 bases between. This CDR3 comprises 15 residues. CDR1 is MNHEY and CDR2 is SVGAGI in the germline V gene.

This clone appeared a few times. V is TRBV5-1 and J is TRBJ1-2; TRBD1 matches at 9 bases. Germline CDR1 is SGHRS and CDR2 is YFSETQ. The CDR3 contains 15 residues. V shed 4 bases and J 0 bases; nucleotides not matched to a gene: 4. Here the CDR3 DNA reads TGCGCCAGCAGCCCGTGGACAGGGGCTAACTATGGCTACACCTTC. Its protein product is CASSPWTGANYGYTF.

This clone was found many times. The rearrangement links TRBV29-1 to TRBJ1-2, with 7 bases aligning to TRBD1. Germline V CDR1 and CDR2: SQVTM, ANQGSEA. CDR3 length equals 12 residues. The V segment lost 6 bases and the J segment 6 bases; nucleotides outside the gene matches: 7. CDR3 nucleotide sequence: TGCAGCGTGGGAGGACAGGCGGATGGCTACACCTTC. Residues: CSVGGQADGYTF. Drawing the rest from reference TRBV29-1 and TRBJ1-2, the complete variable domain is SAVISQKPSRDICQRGTSLTIQCQVDSQVTMMFWYRQQPGQSLTLIATANQGSEATYESGFVIDKFPISRPNLTFSTLTVSNMSPEDSSIYLCSVGGQADGYTFGSGTRLTVV.

This clone was seen only once. The V and J genes are TRBV7-2 and TRBJ2-7, with no clear D. CDR3 length: 11 amino acids. CDR1 and CDR2 (germline): SGHTA, FQGNSA. Trimming shortened V by 5 bases and J by 3 bases, and 5 bases separated the two germline ends. CDR3 loop: CASSGHYEQYF. The CDR3 DNA reads as TGTGCCAGCAGCGGCCACTACGAGCAGTACTTC. Filled out from reference TRBV7-2 and TRBJ2-7, the complete variable domain reads GAGVSQSPSNKVTEKGKDVELRCDPISGHTALYWYRQSLGQGLEFLIYFQGNSAPDKSGLPSDRFSAERTGGSVSTLTIQRTQQEDSAVYLCASSGHYEQYFGPGTRLTVT.

The chain carries TRBV7-9 and TRBJ2-7; 7 positions agree with TRBD1. J gave up 0 bases and V 4 bases, and 9 bases lay outside the gene matches. The CDR3 has 16 residues. The V gene's germline CDR1 is SEHNR and CDR2 FQNEAQ (reference sequence). The CDR3 coding sequence is TGTGCCAGCAGCTCTTTCGACAGGGACCACTCCTACGAGCAGTACTTC. This translates into CASSSFDRDHSYEQYF.

The chain's CDR3 is CASSEGRRGPQPQHF. The DNA for the CDR3 is TGTGCCAGCAGTGAAGGGCGCAGGGGGCCTCAGCCCCAGCATTTT. V gene TRBV2 combines with J gene TRBJ1-5, with 8 bases fitting TRBD1. The CDR3 covers 15 residues. Germline values: CDR1 SNHLY, CDR2 FYNNEI. The J segment lost 6 bases and the V segment lost 1 base, leaving 5 bases of the junction unmatched.

Written as DNA, the CDR3 is TGTGCCAGCAGCGTAACTGGGACAGGGGCCTACAATGAGCAGTTCTTC. Protein sequence: CASSVTGTGAYNEQFF. The chain is built from TRBV5-4 and TRBJ2-1; 10 bases agree with TRBD1. Looked up from germline, CDR1 is SGHNT and CDR2 is YYREEE (reference sequence). The CDR3 is made up of 16 amino acids. J gave up 2 bases and V 4 bases, and 6 bases lay outside the gene matches.

The chain is built from TRBV6-1 and TRBJ1-4, with 7 bases identical to TRBD1. With 6 bases clipped from V and 11 bases from J, the junction kept 15 bases outside the gene matches. Germline V gene sequence: CDR1 MNHNS, CDR2 SASEGT. CDR3 size: 15 residues. The CDR3 bases are TGTGCCAGCAGCCAAGAGGGGGCTCAGAAAACGAAACTGTTTTTT. Its translation is CASSQEGAQKTKLFF.

This sequence joins TRBV5-6 and TRBJ1-2; the D gene is possibly TRBD1 (6 bases). This CDR3 region has 13 residues. V lost 1 base, J lost 8 bases, and 12 bases lay in between. Germline CDR1 reads SGHDT; CDR2 reads YYEEEE. The CDR3 nucleotides are TGTGCCAGCAGCTTGCCGGCAGGGGCCGGCTACACCTTC. The encoded protein is CASSLPAGAGYTF.

The rearrangement uses TRBV15 and TRBJ1-5; 7 positions agree with TRBD1. The CDR3 contains 16 residues. Germline V lookup: CDR1 LNHNV, CDR2 YYDKDF (reference sequence). J gave up 3 bases and V 1 base, and 6 bases lay outside the gene matches. The CDR3 sequence: CATSRGGTADNQPQHF. CDR3 DNA sequence: TGTGCCACCAGCAGAGGAGGGACAGCAGACAATCAGCCCCAGCATTTT.

The rearrangement joins TRBV30 to TRBJ1-5, with 7 bases fitting TRBD1. The CDR3 loop spans 14 amino acids. The V gene's germline CDR1 is GTSNPN and CDR2 SVGIG (reference sequence). The ends lost 7 bases at V and 7 bases at J; junction bases unmatched: 13. In DNA, the CDR3 is TGTGCCTCCCAGACAGGGCCTCGGGGACAGCCCCAGCATTTT. Its translation is CASQTGPRGQPQHF. The full variable domain, completed using reference TRBV30 and TRBJ1-5, is SQTIHQWPATLVQPVGSPLSLECTVEGTSNPNLYWYRQAAGRGLQLLFYSVGIGQISSEVPQNLSASRPQDRQFILSSKKLLLSDSGFYLCASQTGPRGQPQHFGDGTRLSIL.